The next 24 T cell receptor beta chains were all read from a single sample in a study of blood T cell repertoires in COVID-19. The repertoire was sequenced with immunoSEQ multiplex PCR; TCRdb's copy has only in-frame clones and lacks some. The table includes some 140,000 clones, about 76% detected once. Sequenced input: peripheral blood. The receptors shown here come from a man at least 80 years old with acute or convalescent COVID-19.

The chain carries TRBV10-3 and TRBJ1-2, with TRBD1 identical over 7 bases. V lost 3 bases to trimming and J lost 3 bases; unmatched junction nucleotides: 1. Per the germline V gene, CDR1 is ENHRY and CDR2 is SYGVKD. This CDR3 spans 13 amino acids. This CDR3 reads CAISDGTDYGYTF. CDR3 nucleotides: TGTGCCATCAGTGACGGGACAGACTATGGCTACACCTTC.

The chain combines TRBV7-2 with TRBJ1-2; D unresolved. V dropped 5 bases and J dropped 5 bases, with 6 bases sitting between them. This CDR3 comprises 11 residues. CDR1 is SGHTA, CDR2 FQGNSA, per germline. The CDR3 nucleotides are TGTGCCAGCAGCCTAACGTATGGCTACACCTTC. Translated: CASSLTYGYTF. The full variable domain, completed using reference TRBV7-2 and TRBJ1-2, is GAGVSQSPSNKVTEKGKDVELRCDPISGHTALYWYRQSLGQGLEFLIYFQGNSAPDKSGLPSDRFSAERTGGSVSTLTIQRTQQEDSAVYLCASSLTYGYTFGSGTRLTVV.

This clone has just one count. The V and J genes are TRBV7-9 and TRBJ1-2, with D unclear. The CDR3 is 16 amino acids. Trimming pared 5 bases from V and 4 bases from J, leaving 20 bases between. Germline assignment: CDR1 SEHNR and CDR2 FQNEAQ (reference sequence). Here the CDR3 reads CASSRSDQREAYGYTF. Here the CDR3 DNA reads TGTGCCAGCAGCCGCTCGGACCAACGGGAAGCCTATGGCTACACCTTC. Full variable domain (remainder filled in from reference TRBV7-9 and TRBJ1-2): DTGVSQNPRHKITKRGQNVTFRCDPISEHNRLYWYRQTLGQGPEFLTYFQNEAQLEKSRLLSDRFSAERPKGSFSTLEIQRTEQGDSAMYLCASSRSDQREAYGYTFGSGTRLTVV.

This rearrangement joins TRBV24-1 to TRBJ2-2, with D perhaps TRBD1 (5 bases). CDR1 and CDR2 from the germline V gene are KGHDR and SFDVKD. The CDR3 has 14 residues. V gave up 10 bases and J gave up 1 base, with 12 bases separating them. The DNA of the CDR3 is TGTGCCACAGACGAAACAGGGAACACCGGGGAGCTGTTTTTT. It codes for CATDETGNTGELFF.

V and J are TRBV28 and TRBJ2-7; no firm D call. The CDR3 totals 16 residues. The V and J ends lost 3 bases and 0 bases respectively, with 15 bases between them. The V gene's germline CDR1 is MDHEN and CDR2 SYDVKM. CDR3 sequence reads: CASSFITDAFSYEQYF. CDR3 sequence (DNA): TGTGCCAGCAGTTTTATTACAGACGCCTTCTCCTACGAGCAGTACTTC.

This sequence joins TRBV3-1 (or the pseudogene TRBV3-2) and TRBJ1-2, with a tentative D call TRBD1 (6 bases). Germline V gives CDR1 LGHDT, CDR2 YNNKEL (reference sequence). Trimming pared 3 bases from V and 5 bases from J, leaving 13 bases between. There are 14 residues in the CDR3. The DNA of the CDR3 is TGTGCCAGCAGCCAGGGGGCTTTTGGGTATGGCTACACCTTC. Translating it yields CASSQGAFGYGYTF.

This chain uses TRBV7-2 with TRBJ2-3; no clear D. Trimming shortened V by 1 base and J by 2 bases, and 13 bases separated the two germline ends. The CDR3 has 16 amino acids. Germline CDR1 is SGHTA and CDR2 is FQGNSA. This chain's CDR3 is CASSLEVGRVTDTQYF. CDR3 in DNA: TGTGCCAGCAGCTTAGAAGTGGGCAGAGTCACAGATACGCAGTATTTT.

The table lists this clone with a few counts. J is TRBJ2-2 and V is TRBV6-5; 9 bases map to TRBD2. Germline V gene sequence: CDR1 MNHEY, CDR2 SVGAGI. The CDR3 is 13 amino acids. V gave up 6 bases and J gave up 8 bases; unmatched junction bases: 4. CDR3 nucleotides: TGTGCCAGCAGGCGGGGGGGCCCTGGGGAGCTGTTTTTT. Encoded protein: CASRRGGPGELFF.

This clone occurred a few times. This sequence joins TRBV19 and TRBJ2-2, with a tentative D call TRBD1 (5 bases). This CDR3 spans 19 amino acids. Per the germline V gene, CDR1 is LNHDA and CDR2 is SQIVND (reference sequence). The ends were cut back, 2 bases at V and 2 bases at J, with 21 bases in the middle. This CDR3 is CASSISDSIYFLNTGELFF. CDR3 bases: TGTGCCAGTAGTATAAGCGACAGCATATACTTCTTAAACACCGGGGAGCTGTTTTTT.

J is TRBJ2-1 and V is TRBV2; maybe TRBD2 (6 bases). The CDR3 is made up of 14 amino acids. The germline V and J ends were trimmed by 6 bases and 7 bases, with 16 bases remaining between them. Germline CDR1 reads SNHLY; CDR2 reads FYNNEI. CDR3 sequence reads: CASSLGLPSNEQFF. CDR3 bases: TGTGCCAGCAGCTTGGGACTTCCAAGTAATGAGCAGTTCTTC.

This clone came up once. The sample contains more than one DNA sequence encoding this CDR3. The rearrangement links TRBV7-9 to TRBJ1-2, with a possible D match to TRBD1 (5 bases). Deletions cut 4 bases from V and 4 bases from J, with 10 bases between. Germline assignment: CDR1 SEHNR and CDR2 FQNEAQ (reference sequence). This CDR3 has 13 amino acids. CDR3 in DNA: TGTGCCAGCAGCTCCGGACACTCCTATGGCTACACCTTC. It yields the protein CASSSGHSYGYTF. Full variable domain (remainder filled in from reference TRBV7-9 and TRBJ1-2): DTGVSQNPRHKITKRGQNVTFRCDPISEHNRLYWYRQTLGQGPEFLTYFQNEAQLEKSRLLSDRFSAERPKGSFSTLEIQRTEQGDSAMYLCASSSGHSYGYTFGSGTRLTVV.

This chain's CDR3 is CASSPTPQGSGQPQHF. For the CDR3, the DNA is TGCGCCAGCAGCCCTACGCCCCAGGGTTCAGGTCAGCCCCAGCATTTT. The rearrangement joins TRBV5-1 to TRBJ1-5, with D perhaps matching TRBD1 (5 bases). V was clipped by 4 bases and J by 6 bases, with 20 bases between them. The germline CDR1 and CDR2 sequences are SGHRS and YFSETQ. This CDR3 spans 16 amino acids.

This clone was counted a single time. V usage is TRBV5-5 and J usage is TRBJ1-6, with D hard to call. Trimming removed 0 bases from V and 0 bases from J, with 7 bases in between. The CDR3 covers 16 residues. In germline, CDR1 is SGHKS, CDR2 YYEKEE (reference sequence). The CDR3 sequence is CASSLARFSYNSPLHF. DNA of the CDR3: TGTGCCAGCAGCTTGGCCAGGTTCTCCTATAATTCACCCCTCCACTTT.

The J gene is TRBJ1-4, the V gene TRBV7-6; 11 nucleotides line up with TRBD1. The CDR3 runs to 15 residues. The J segment lost 8 bases and the V segment lost 5 bases, leaving 7 bases of the junction unmatched. Germline lookup yields CDR1 SGHVS and CDR2 FNYEAQ. The chain's CDR3 is CASSQSGQGGEKLFF. CDR3 nucleotides: TGTGCCAGCAGCCAATCGGGACAGGGGGGCGAAAAACTGTTTTTT.

The rearrangement joins TRBV7-8 to TRBJ1-2; 7 nucleotides align to TRBD1. This CDR3 is 15 amino acids long. Germline CDR1 SGHVS, CDR2 FQNEAQ. With V trimmed by 7 bases and J by 8 bases, 16 bases remained unmatched. DNA of the CDR3: TGTGCCAGCACCCTGGGGGCAGGGGGAGTTGGAGGCTACACCTTC. It codes for CASTLGAGGVGGYTF.

The chain uses TRBV7-6 and TRBJ2-6; possibly TRBD1 for D (6 bases). This CDR3 has 16 residues. V lost 3 bases to trimming and J lost 2 bases, with 11 bases between them. Per germline, CDR1 SGHVS and CDR2 FNYEAQ. The CDR3 reads CASSLTRGAGANVLTF. The CDR3 DNA is TGTGCCAGCAGCTTGACCAGGGGCGCTGGGGCCAACGTCCTGACTTTC.

This clone was seen a handful of times. CDR3 in amino acids: CASSGSGANYNSPLHF. The DNA for the CDR3 is TGTGCCAGTAGCGGCTCAGGGGCAAACTATAATTCACCCCTCCACTTT. J is TRBJ1-6 and V is TRBV19; TRBD1 might be the D (6 bases). The CDR3 spans 16 residues. V dropped 6 bases and J dropped 3 bases, with 15 bases sitting between them. The V gene's germline CDR1 is LNHDA and CDR2 SQIVND (reference sequence).

DNA for the CDR3: TGTGCCAGCAGCTTGCCTGGAGCCAACACAGATACGCAGTATTTT. The encoded protein is CASSLPGANTDTQYF. The chain joins TRBV5-6 to TRBJ2-3; D is uncertain. Trimming removed 1 base from V and 2 bases from J, with 11 bases in between. This CDR3 region has 15 residues. Per germline, CDR1 SGHDT and CDR2 YYEEEE. The full variable domain, its missing parts supplied by reference TRBV5-6 and TRBJ2-3, is DAGVTQSPTHLIKTRGQQVTLRCSPKSGHDTVSWYQQALGQGPQFIFQYYEEEERQRGNFPDRFSGHQFPNYSSELNVNALLLGDSALYLCASSLPGANTDTQYFGPGTRLTVL.

This chain links TRBV5-1 with TRBJ2-5; D remains ambiguous. V lost 0 bases and J lost 5, with 5 bases in between. The length of the CDR3 is 12 residues. Germline V gives CDR1 SGHRS, CDR2 YFSETQ. The CDR3 bases are TGCGCCAGCAGCTTGGACGGGGAGACCCAGTACTTC. It encodes CASSLDGETQYF.

The chain employs TRBV11-3 and TRBJ2-3, with 11 bases fitting TRBD2. Germline CDR1 reads SGHNT; CDR2 reads YENEEA. Trimming took 1 base from V and 0 from J; bases not matched to a gene: 0. This CDR3 region has 16 residues. The CDR3 is CASSLGLAGSTDTQYF. In nucleotides, the CDR3 is TGTGCCAGCAGCTTAGGACTAGCGGGGAGCACAGATACGCAGTATTTT.

The chain links TRBV7-6 to TRBJ2-2; 7 positions agree with TRBD1. With 5 bases clipped from V and 4 bases from J, the junction kept 7 bases outside the gene matches. The germline gives CDR1 SGHVS, CDR2 FNYEAQ. This CDR3 comprises 15 residues. CDR3 DNA: TGTGCCAGCAGCCTCGGGACAGACCCCACCGGGGAGCTGTTTTTT. Translating gives CASSLGTDPTGELFF. The full variable domain, in which reference TRBV7-6 and TRBJ2-2 provide the parts outside the CDR3, is GAGVSQSPRYKVTKRGQDVALRCDPISGHVSLYWYRQALGQGPEFLTYFNYEAQQDKSGLPNDRFSAERPEGSISTLTIQRTEQRDSAMYRCASSLGTDPTGELFFGEGSRLTVL.

The chain carries TRBV3-1 (or the pseudogene TRBV3-2) and TRBJ1-6; the D gene is possibly TRBD1 (6 bases). The CDR3 covers 15 residues. V gave up 1 base and J gave up 5 bases, with 9 bases separating them. Germline CDR1 is LGHDT and CDR2 is YNNKEL (reference sequence). CDR3 sequence reads: CASSQGTANNSPLHF. The CDR3 DNA reads TGTGCCAGCAGCCAAGGGACAGCCAATAATTCACCCCTCCACTTT.

This chain connects TRBV6-4 to TRBJ2-1, with a weak D call TRBD2 (7 bases). The CDR3 is 13 residues long. In germline, CDR1 is MRHNA, CDR2 SNTAGT. V was pared by 3 bases and J by 15 bases, with 18 bases between. The CDR3 spells CASSDNLAGAMFF. The CDR3 DNA reads TGTGCCAGCAGTGATAATTTGGCGGGGGCGATGTTCTTC.

The gene calls are TRBV6-5 and TRBJ2-1; 9 positions match TRBD1. The CDR3 loop spans 14 amino acids. Per germline, CDR1 MNHEY and CDR2 SVGAGI. V trimming: 1 base; J trimming: 8 bases; junction bases outside the gene matches: 3. The CDR3 reads CASSYLDRGYEQFF. The CDR3, as DNA: TGTGCCAGCAGTTACTTGGACAGGGGCTATGAGCAGTTCTTC.